A single TCR beta chain is shown here with its context. Its antigen is unidentified. These data belong to a study of T cells in tumors after PD-1 blockade. At the level of the study: No patient had prior checkpoint blockade, systemic immunosuppression, or radiotherapy within 4 weeks. General study findings and limits: Some novel exhausted tumor clones appeared in pre-treatment blood, suggesting peripheral recruitment.

Method: immunoSEQ multiplex PCR; TCRdb's copy keeps in-frame clones and lacks some. Of around 25,000 clones in the sample, roughly four fifths were seen once. Sequences were derived from PBMCs, sampled after anti-PD-1 treatment. This sequence originates from a human donor with basal cell carcinoma.

CDR3 nucleotide sequence: TGTGCCAGCAGCCAACTAGCGGCGGTGCAGGAGCAGTTCTTC. Protein: CASSQLAAVQEQFF. J is TRBJ2-1 and V is TRBV14, with TRBD2 matching over 7 bases. Germline CDR1 reads SGHDN; CDR2 reads FVKESK. V lost 2 bases to trimming and J lost 10 bases; unmatched junction nucleotides: 8. This CDR3 has 14 amino acids.